These 19 T cell receptor beta chains originate from one sample sequenced in a study of regulatory T cells in long-lasting Graves disease. The sample's time point: newly diagnosed GD, antithyroid drugs for less than 3 months. PBMC RNA was the source of the TCR library. Arm-PCR of CDR3 regions with iRepertoire HTBI primers generated TCR beta libraries. TCRdb reanalysed the multiplex PCR reads using MiXCR and keeps one entry per CDR3 protein. This sample has over 500,000 distinct CDR3 sequences; roughly 15% occur once, and the top ten carry around 13%. The data also belong to a second study, concerning T cells in Graves' hyperthyroidism and ophthalmopathy.

This sample comprised peripheral blood mononuclear cells (PBMCs), obtained at new diagnosis, from a patient treated with antithyroid drugs. The receptors shown here come from a young man with Graves disease.

This chain connects TRBV12-3 or TRBV12-4 to TRBJ1-1; D is perhaps TRBD1 (5 bases). The CDR3 length is 13 residues. V dropped 6 bases and J dropped 2 bases, with 10 bases sitting between them. The CDR3 bases are TGTGCCAGCAGAGTGGACATAAACACTGAAGCTTTCTTT. Translated, it gives CASRVDINTEAFF.

This clonotype was counted a few times. This chain uses TRBV2 with TRBJ1-5; tentatively, D is TRBD1 (5 bases). CDR1 SNHLY and CDR2 FYNNEI come from the germline V gene. There are 15 residues in the CDR3. Deletions cut 6 bases from V and 0 bases from J, with 12 bases between. CDR3 coding DNA: TGTGCCAGCAGCCCCGAGACAGATAGCAATCAGCCCCAGCATTTT. Protein product: CASSPETDSNQPQHF.

This clonotype was picked up many times. The chain recombines TRBV11-3 with TRBJ2-5; D remains ambiguous. The CDR3 runs to 12 residues. Looked up from germline, CDR1 is SGHNT and CDR2 is YENEEA. The germline V and J ends were trimmed by 5 bases and 1 base, with 5 bases remaining between them. The CDR3 is CASSKSQETQYF. Written as DNA, the CDR3 is TGTGCCAGCAGCAAGTCCCAAGAGACCCAGTACTTC. Combining the CDR3 with reference TRBV11-3 and TRBJ2-5 gives the whole variable domain EAGVVQSPRYKIIEKKQPVAFWCNPISGHNTLYWYLQNLGQGPELLIRYENEEAVDDSQLPKDRFSAERLKGVDSTLKIQPAELGDSAVYLCASSKSQETQYFGPGTRLLVL.

The chain links TRBV10-3 to TRBJ2-3; D may be TRBD2 (6 bases). Germline values: CDR1 ENHRY, CDR2 SYGVKD. The CDR3 spans 13 residues. The germline V and J ends were trimmed by 10 bases and 5 bases, with 16 bases remaining between them. In DNA form, the CDR3 reads TGTGCCACAGCGCGGGGAGACGAAGATACGCAGTATTTT. It translates to CATARGDEDTQYF.

This clonotype was counted a few times. This rearrangement joins TRBV20-1 to TRBJ2-3, with 9 bases lining up with TRBD2. Per germline, CDR1 DFQATT and CDR2 SNEGSKA (reference sequence). CDR3 size: 14 residues. V gave up 3 bases and J gave up 3 bases; unmatched junction bases: 4. CDR3 protein: CSASKAGGTDTQYF. In DNA form, the CDR3 reads TGCAGTGCTAGTAAAGCGGGAGGAACAGATACGCAGTATTTT.

V usage is TRBV19 and J usage is TRBJ2-2; 7 nucleotides align to TRBD2. CDR1 and CDR2 from the germline V gene are LNHDA and SQIVND (reference sequence). CDR3 length equals 15 residues. J lost 0 bases, V lost 7 bases, and 5 bases had no gene match. The CDR3 nucleotides are TGTGCCAGTATGCTGAGCGGGGCGAACACCGGGGAGCTGTTTTTT. It is translated as CASMLSGANTGELFF.

This chain joins TRBV28 and TRBJ2-5; 7 nucleotides line up with TRBD1. CDR1 is MDHEN and CDR2 is SYDVKM in the germline V gene. The CDR3 has 14 amino acids. V was pared by 5 bases and J by 7 bases, with 10 bases of the junction left unmatched. The DNA of the CDR3 is TGTGCCAGCAGTCAGACCGGGACAGCAAGGACCCAGTACTTC. As protein: CASSQTGTARTQYF.

About this clonotype: A read error likely explains this, since a far larger clone differs by one base. This rearrangement joins TRBV3-1 to TRBJ1-2; tentative D call: TRBD1 (6 bases). CDR3 length: 13 amino acids. In germline, CDR1 is LGHDT, CDR2 YNNKEL (reference sequence). V lost 4 bases and J 3 bases, leaving 9 bases between the germline ends. The CDR3 nucleotides are TGTGCCAGCAGCCCGGACAGTTACTATGGCTACACCTTC. The encoded protein is CASSPDSYYGYTF.

This clonotype was counted ten times or more. J is TRBJ2-7 and V is TRBV6-2 or TRBV6-3, with TRBD2 identical over 13 bases. Germline CDR1 is MNHEY and CDR2 is SVGEGT. The CDR3 runs 16 residues. After removal of 5 bases from V and 3 bases from J, the junction contained 7 bases not matched to a gene. The chain's CDR3 is CASSPMRTSGSYEQYF. The DNA of the CDR3 is TGTGCCAGCAGTCCAATGCGGACTAGCGGGAGCTACGAGCAGTACTTC.

This clonotype was picked up many times. The V and J genes are TRBV27 and TRBJ2-1; tentatively, D is TRBD1 (6 bases). V gave up 5 bases and J gave up 0 bases, with 14 bases separating them. Germline V gives CDR1 MNHEY, CDR2 SMNVEV (reference sequence). The CDR3 has 16 amino acids. CDR3 nucleotides: TGTGCCAGCAGTCACAACAGGGTAAGCTCCTACAATGAGCAGTTCTTC. It yields the protein CASSHNRVSSYNEQFF.

The J gene is TRBJ1-1, the V gene TRBV30, with no clear D. Germline lookup yields CDR1 GTSNPN and CDR2 SVGIG (reference sequence). V was clipped by 5 bases and J by 11 bases, with 21 bases between them. CDR3 length: 13 residues. The CDR3 nucleotides read TGTGCCTGGCGTATGGCTGCGGATTATGAGGCTTTCTTT. Translating it yields CAWRMAADYEAFF. Supplemented by reference TRBV30 and TRBJ1-1, the full variable domain reads SQTIHQWPATLVQPVGSPLSLECTVEGTSNPNLYWYRQAAGRGLQLLFYSVGIGQISSEVPQNLSASRPQDRQFILSSKKLLLSDSGFYLCAWRMAADYEAFFGQGTRLTVV.

The chain uses TRBV11-2 and TRBJ2-3, with D maybe TRBD1 (5 bases). This CDR3 region has 14 residues. The germline V gene encodes CDR1 SGHAT and CDR2 FQNNGV. V was pared by 6 bases and J by 6 bases, with 16 bases between. CDR3: CASSLMTARDTQYF. CDR3 in DNA: TGTGCCAGCAGTCTCATGACAGCTCGGGATACGCAGTATTTT.

This clonotype has ten or more counts. V is TRBV11-1 and J is TRBJ2-3; perhaps D is TRBD1 or TRBD2 (5 bases each). CDR1 is SGHAT, CDR2 FQDESV, per germline (reference sequence). The V end was cut by 5 bases, the J end by 4 bases, with 13 bases between. This CDR3 spans 14 amino acids. The CDR3 sequence is CASSHRDRSDTQYF. DNA of the CDR3: TGTGCCAGCAGCCACCGGGACCGTTCAGATACGCAGTATTTT.

This clonotype occurred a few times. The chain combines TRBV19 with TRBJ2-1; 7 bases match TRBD1. Germline V lookup: CDR1 LNHDA, CDR2 SQIVND (reference sequence). This CDR3 contains 18 residues. Trimming took 5 bases from V and 2 from J; bases not matched to a gene: 15. The CDR3 bases are TGTGCCAGTAGTGTCCGCCCGGACAGGTTAGGTACCTACAATGAGCAGTTCTTC. Residues: CASSVRPDRLGTYNEQFF.

This clonotype was counted many times. V is TRBV3-1 and J is TRBJ2-1; TRBD2 aligns across 11 bases. Trimming cost V 1 base and J 5 bases; bases outside gene matches: 7. CDR3 length: 17 residues. CDR1 is LGHDT, CDR2 YNNKEL, per germline (reference sequence). CDR3 sequence: CASSQVRGLAENNEQFF. The CDR3 DNA sequence: TGTGCCAGCAGCCAAGTCAGGGGACTAGCGGAAAACAATGAGCAGTTCTTC.

The rearrangement links TRBV12-3 or TRBV12-4 to TRBJ2-1; TRBD2 matches at 11 bases. Trimming took 5 bases from V and 10 from J; bases not matched to a gene: 7. CDR3 length: 14 amino acids. The CDR3 sequence is CASSDGLAGGEQFF. Written as DNA, the CDR3 is TGTGCCAGCAGTGATGGATTAGCGGGAGGGGAGCAGTTCTTC.

The sample holds many counts of this clonotype. The chain links TRBV5-1 to TRBJ2-5; TRBD2 agrees at 9 bases. The CDR3 length is 15 residues. Losses at the gene ends were 0 bases for V and 6 bases for J; bases not matched to a gene: 6. From germline, CDR1 is SGHRS and CDR2 YFSETQ. The CDR3: CASSLGTSESQTQYF. The CDR3 DNA follows: TGCGCCAGCAGCTTGGGGACTAGCGAATCCCAGACCCAGTACTTC.

This clonotype was found a few times. This rearrangement joins TRBV6-2 or TRBV6-3 to TRBJ2-7, with D possibly being TRBD1 or TRBD2 (5 bases each). Germline V gene sequence: CDR1 MNHEY, CDR2 SVGEGT. The CDR3 covers 14 residues. V gave up 7 bases and J gave up 2 bases, with 15 bases separating them. The CDR3 is CASTKGSGTYEQYF. As DNA, the CDR3 is TGTGCCAGCACCAAGGGGTCGGGAACCTACGAGCAGTACTTC.

This clonotype occurred once. The chain combines TRBV20-1 with TRBJ2-2, with D possibly TRBD2 on 5 matching bases. Germline CDR1 and CDR2: DFQATT and SNEGSKA (reference sequence). This CDR3 is 13 amino acids long. The ends were cut back, 0 bases at V and 7 bases at J, with 9 bases in the middle. CDR3 nucleotide sequence: TGCAGTGCTAGAGAAGAGGGTGGCGGGGAGCTGTTTTTT. Protein sequence: CSAREEGGGELFF.